One and the same sample provided the 30 T cell receptor beta chains below, sequenced in a study of blood T cell repertoires in COVID-19. Libraries were prepared by immunoSEQ multiplex PCR; TCRdb keeps only in-frame clonotypes and omits some of them. The sample shows just over 300,000 clones, 87% of them seen only once. Sequenced input: peripheral blood. Every receptor here comes from a man aged 18 to 30 with active or convalescent COVID-19.

This chain uses TRBV5-1 with TRBJ2-5, with 9 bases fitting TRBD2. The CDR3 contains 13 residues. Per germline, CDR1 SGHRS and CDR2 YFSETQ. V lost 4 bases to trimming and J lost 4 bases; unmatched junction nucleotides: 2. CDR3 residues: CASSGTSSETQYF. In nucleotides, the CDR3 is TGCGCCAGCAGCGGGACTAGCTCAGAGACCCAGTACTTC.

The chain is built from TRBV27 and TRBJ2-7; TRBD1 is a possible D gene (6 bases). CDR1 MNHEY and CDR2 SMNVEV come from the germline V gene (reference sequence). The CDR3 consists of 14 residues. V dropped 2 bases and J dropped 2 bases, with 10 bases sitting between them. CDR3 coding DNA: TGTGCCAGCAGTTTAATGGGGGCGACCTACGAGCAGTACTTC. Its translation is CASSLMGATYEQYF.

The V call is TRBV12-1, the J call TRBJ1-5; the table assigns TRBD1, which was not confirmed against the DNA. TRBV12-1 is assigned pseudogene status. The CDR3 runs to 14 residues. CDR3 sequence: CASSSRQEVQPQHF. In nucleotides, the CDR3 is TGTGCCAGCAGCTCCAGACAGGAGGTTCAGCCCCAGCATTTT.

The chain is built from TRBV5-4 and TRBJ1-4, with 9 bases that match TRBD1. V shed 4 bases, J shed 5 bases, and the junction held 9 bases outside the gene matches. The germline CDR1 and CDR2 sequences are SGHNT and YYREEE (reference sequence). CDR3 length: 16 amino acids. The CDR3 sequence: CASSPTLDRGNEKLFF. For the CDR3, the DNA is TGTGCCAGCAGCCCAACGCTGGACAGGGGAAATGAAAAACTGTTTTTT.

This chain connects TRBV27 to TRBJ2-7; D gene uncertain. Deletions cut 7 bases from V and 2 bases from J, with 18 bases between. Germline lookup yields CDR1 MNHEY and CDR2 SMNVEV (reference sequence). The CDR3 loop spans 15 amino acids. The CDR3 coding sequence is TGTGCCAGCACCCCACTCCGGGTCACCCCCTACGAGCAGTACTTC. Amino acids: CASTPLRVTPYEQYF.

This chain joins TRBV9 and TRBJ2-3; D perhaps matches TRBD2 (7 bases). This CDR3 has 13 amino acids. In germline, CDR1 is SGDLS, CDR2 YYNGEE. V was shortened by 4 bases and J by 3 bases, with 9 bases between the two germline ends. CDR3 nucleotide sequence: TGTGCCAGCAGCCGGGGGGCTACAGATACGCAGTATTTT. This encodes CASSRGATDTQYF.

J is TRBJ2-2 and V is TRBV4-1; 9 bases fit TRBD1. The CDR3 loop spans 15 amino acids. The V segment lost 3 bases and the J segment 3 bases; nucleotides outside the gene matches: 2. Germline values: CDR1 MGHRA, CDR2 YSYEKL. The chain's CDR3 is CASSHRQGDTGELFF. DNA for the CDR3: TGCGCCAGCAGCCATAGACAGGGGGACACCGGGGAGCTGTTTTTT.

This rearrangement joins TRBV28 to TRBJ1-4, with 7 bases fitting TRBD1. Trimming took 1 base from V and 4 from J; bases not matched to a gene: 9. This CDR3 comprises 17 residues. Germline V gene lookup returns CDR1 MDHEN and CDR2 SYDVKM. In DNA, the CDR3 is TGTGCCAGCAGTTTATTCGGGAGGGGGCGGAATAATGAAAAACTGTTTTTT. Encoded protein: CASSLFGRGRNNEKLFF.

The rearrangement joins TRBV7-9 to TRBJ2-4, with D possibly matching TRBD1 (6 bases). The CDR3 consists of 14 residues. Germline CDR1 is SEHNR and CDR2 is FQNEAQ (reference sequence). V lost 4 bases, J lost 8 bases, and 15 bases lay in between. The CDR3 DNA reads as TGTGCCAGCAGCTCCCAGGGGTCCCTTTACATTCAGTACTTC. It is translated as CASSSQGSLYIQYF. The full variable domain, its missing parts supplied by reference TRBV7-9 and TRBJ2-4, is DTGVSQNPRHKITKRGQNVTFRCDPISEHNRLYWYRQTLGQGPEFLTYFQNEAQLEKSRLLSDRFSAERPKGSFSTLEIQRTEQGDSAMYLCASSSQGSLYIQYFGAGTRLSVL.

The genes are TRBV7-8 and TRBJ1-1; D ambiguous. Germline lookup yields CDR1 SGHVS and CDR2 FQNEAQ. The CDR3 is 13 amino acids. V dropped 5 bases and J dropped 4 bases, with 11 bases sitting between them. The CDR3 region has the DNA TGTGCCAGCAGCACCCGGGGTGGCACTGAAGCTTTCTTT. Translation gives CASSTRGGTEAFF.

The V and J genes are TRBV19 and TRBJ2-2; 10 bases agree with TRBD2. The trim removed 7 bases at V and 7 bases at J, leaving 12 bases unmatched. There are 16 residues in the CDR3. CDR1 is LNHDA, CDR2 SQIVND, per germline (reference sequence). As DNA, the CDR3 is TGTGCCAGTACGGAAGCGGGGGGGCCCGTTCACGGGGAGCTGTTTTTT. This translates into CASTEAGGPVHGELFF. The variable domain in full, completed from reference TRBV19 and TRBJ2-2, reads DGGITQSPKYLFRKEGQNVTLSCEQNLNHDAMYWYRQDPGQGLRLIYYSQIVNDFQKGDIAEGYSVSREKKESFPLTVTSAQKNPTAFYLCASTEAGGPVHGELFFGEGSRLTVL.

The rearrangement links TRBV18 to TRBJ1-1, with 7 nucleotides matching TRBD1. Germline values: CDR1 KGHSH, CDR2 LQKENI. The CDR3 spans 12 residues. V dropped 4 bases and J dropped 6; count of bases not matched to a gene: 2. The CDR3 nucleotides read TGTGCCAGCTCACTAACAGGGGCTGAAGCTTTCTTT. Translated, it gives CASSLTGAEAFF.

The V gene is TRBV5-6, the J gene TRBJ2-7, with 8 bases identical to TRBD2. V lost 2 bases to trimming and J lost 3 bases; unmatched junction nucleotides: 4. Germline values: CDR1 SGHDT, CDR2 YYEEEE. CDR3 length: 14 amino acids. This CDR3 reads CASSFWTSLYEQYF. The CDR3, as DNA: TGTGCCAGCAGCTTTTGGACTAGCCTCTACGAGCAGTACTTC.

V gene TRBV27 combines with J gene TRBJ1-2; tentatively, D is TRBD1 (6 bases). Trimming took off 6 bases at V and 7 bases at J, with 18 bases between the two ends. The CDR3 spans 14 residues. The germline V gene has CDR1 MNHEY and CDR2 SMNVEV (reference sequence). Written as DNA, the CDR3 is TGTGCCAGCAGGCTGGCAGGGGTTGTCGGTGGCTACACCTTC. It yields the protein CASRLAGVVGGYTF.

Only a few counts were recorded for this clone. The CDR3 region has the DNA TGTGCCAGCAGTTACTCGGGACAGGCGCTTTACGAGCAGTACTTC. Its translation is CASSYSGQALYEQYF. The chain joins TRBV6-2 or TRBV6-3 to TRBJ2-7, with 8 bases lining up with TRBD1. Germline CDR1 reads MNHEY; CDR2 reads SVGEGT. There are 15 residues in the CDR3. V was pared by 0 bases and J by 4 bases, with 5 bases of the junction left unmatched.

The count of this clone is one. J is TRBJ2-1 and V is TRBV11-2; 7 bases line up with TRBD2. V shed 5 bases, J shed 5 bases, and the junction held 21 bases outside the gene matches. This CDR3 is 19 amino acids long. The V gene's germline CDR1 is SGHAT and CDR2 FQNNGV. The CDR3 spells CASSPGYGTTLSPNNEQFF. The CDR3 DNA is TGTGCCAGCAGCCCAGGGTACGGGACTACACTTTCCCCAAACAATGAGCAGTTCTTC.

The chain joins TRBV2 to TRBJ2-1, with 9 bases matching TRBD1. Trimming cost V 6 bases and J 5 bases; bases outside gene matches: 8. Germline-derived CDR1 and CDR2 are SNHLY and FYNNEI. CDR3 length: 15 amino acids. The CDR3 here is CASRGMGQGDNEQFF. The DNA for the CDR3 is TGTGCCAGCAGGGGAATGGGACAGGGTGACAATGAGCAGTTCTTC. The full variable domain, in which reference TRBV2 and TRBJ2-1 provide the parts outside the CDR3, is EPEVTQTPSHQVTQMGQEVILRCVPISNHLYFYWYRQILGQKVEFLVSFYNNEISEKSEIFDDQFSVERPDGSNFTLKIRSTKLEDSAMYFCASRGMGQGDNEQFFGPGTRLTVL.

V and J are TRBV10-1 and TRBJ2-3; 8 bases are a match to TRBD1. The germline V gene encodes CDR1 WNHNN and CDR2 SYGVQD (reference sequence). The CDR3 is made up of 15 amino acids. With 9 bases clipped from V and 2 bases from J, the junction kept 10 bases outside the gene matches. The CDR3 loop is CASSIGTGLTDTQYF. CDR3 in DNA: TGCGCCAGTAGTATCGGGACAGGTCTCACAGATACGCAGTATTTT.

The chain combines TRBV7-2 with TRBJ2-3, with D unclear. This CDR3 region has 13 residues. Trimming shortened V by 4 bases and J by 0 bases, and 5 bases separated the two germline ends. Germline V gene lookup returns CDR1 SGHTA and CDR2 FQGNSA. The CDR3 DNA sequence: TGTGCCAGCAGCTACGGGAGCACAGATACGCAGTATTTT. Translation: CASSYGSTDTQYF.

This chain uses TRBV2 with TRBJ2-1, with 13 bases aligning to TRBD2. Germline values: CDR1 SNHLY, CDR2 FYNNEI. With V trimmed by 10 bases and J by 7 bases, 16 bases remained unmatched. CDR3 length: 17 amino acids. The chain's CDR3 is CANLIGLAGAPENEQFF. In nucleotides, the CDR3 is TGTGCCAACTTAATAGGACTAGCGGGAGCGCCGGAGAATGAGCAGTTCTTC.

The chain uses TRBV4-3 and TRBJ1-3; TRBD1 might be the D (6 bases). Trimming took 1 base from V and 0 from J, leaving 10 bases between them. Per germline, CDR1 LGHNA and CDR2 YSLEER. The CDR3 length is 16 residues. This chain's CDR3 is CASSQAAGDSGNTIYF. The CDR3 DNA is TGCGCCAGCAGCCAAGCCGCAGGGGACTCTGGAAACACCATATATTTT.

The V and J genes are TRBV7-2 and TRBJ2-7; 9 bases are shared with TRBD1. V lost 6 bases to trimming and J lost 6 bases; unmatched junction nucleotides: 6. The length of the CDR3 is 13 residues. Germline V gives CDR1 SGHTA, CDR2 FQGNSA. The DNA for the CDR3 is TGTGCCAGCAGTTGGGGACAGGGTCGCGAGCAGTACTTC. Translating gives CASSWGQGREQYF.

V and J are TRBV4-1 and TRBJ2-1, with TRBD1 matching over 8 bases. After removal of 5 bases from V and 7 bases from J, the junction contained 4 bases not matched to a gene. Germline V gene lookup returns CDR1 MGHRA and CDR2 YSYEKL. The CDR3 runs to 13 residues. The CDR3 DNA is TGCGCCAGCAGCAACAGACAGGGGAATGAGCAGTTCTTC. The encoded protein is CASSNRQGNEQFF.

The CDR3 bases are TGTGCCAGCGTGCTCGGGACAGGGCTTTCCGGGGAGCTGTTTTTT. Its translation: CASVLGTGLSGELFF. This rearrangement joins TRBV6-5 to TRBJ2-2; 9 positions match TRBD1. The CDR3 covers 15 residues. V dropped 8 bases and J dropped 6; count of bases not matched to a gene: 10. Germline CDR1 and CDR2: MNHEY and SVGAGI.

The V gene is TRBV7-9, the J gene TRBJ2-1; no reliable D call. Trimming cost V 7 bases and J 6 bases, with 16 bases left between them. The CDR3 is made up of 14 amino acids. Germline V gene data show CDR1 as SEHNR and CDR2 as FQNEAQ (reference sequence). CDR3 sequence reads: CASMVHGPGNEQFF. DNA of the CDR3: TGTGCCAGCATGGTCCATGGCCCTGGCAATGAGCAGTTCTTC.

This clone appeared a single time. The CDR3 loop reads CASSPGIRETQYF. CDR3 sequence (DNA): TGTGCCAGCTCACCCGGGATTAGGGAGACCCAGTACTTC. The chain employs TRBV18 and TRBJ2-5, with TRBD2 as a possible D gene (5 bases). V gave up 3 bases and J gave up 5 bases, with 10 bases separating them. This CDR3 is 13 amino acids long. The germline CDR1 and CDR2 sequences are KGHSH and LQKENI.

The chain joins TRBV6-5 to TRBJ2-1; TRBD2 might be the D (6 bases). The ends were cut back, 0 bases at V and 6 bases at J, with 15 bases in the middle. Germline V gene data show CDR1 as MNHEY and CDR2 as SVGAGI. This CDR3 has 16 residues. The CDR3 loop reads CASSYSIGLASNEQFF. The CDR3 bases are TGTGCCAGCAGTTACTCGATCGGTCTAGCGAGCAATGAGCAGTTCTTC.

V and J are TRBV29-1 and TRBJ1-2; D is unresolved. Germline V gene lookup returns CDR1 SQVTM and CDR2 ANQGSEA. The CDR3 has 12 amino acids. Trimming stripped 6 bases from V and 6 bases from J, with 14 bases between. In nucleotides, the CDR3 is TGCAGCGTCTACGTCCCCCCCCATGGCTACACCTTC. This encodes CSVYVPPHGYTF.

The V call is TRBV7-6, the J call TRBJ1-1; D is unresolved. Trimming removed 2 bases from V and 4 bases from J, with 14 bases in between. CDR1 is SGHVS, CDR2 FNYEAQ, per germline. The CDR3 is 15 amino acids. The CDR3 here is CASSLSADFSTEAFF. The CDR3 DNA reads as TGTGCCAGCAGCTTATCTGCCGATTTTAGCACTGAAGCTTTCTTT.

The V gene is TRBV15, the J gene TRBJ2-6, with D maybe TRBD1 (6 bases). CDR1 is LNHNV and CDR2 is YYDKDF in the germline V gene (reference sequence). This CDR3 spans 16 amino acids. Trimming shortened V by 1 base and J by 4 bases, and 11 bases separated the two germline ends. The CDR3 DNA follows: TGTGCCACCAGCAGAGGAAAGGGGGACGGGGCCAACGTCCTGACTTTC. This codes for CATSRGKGDGANVLTF.